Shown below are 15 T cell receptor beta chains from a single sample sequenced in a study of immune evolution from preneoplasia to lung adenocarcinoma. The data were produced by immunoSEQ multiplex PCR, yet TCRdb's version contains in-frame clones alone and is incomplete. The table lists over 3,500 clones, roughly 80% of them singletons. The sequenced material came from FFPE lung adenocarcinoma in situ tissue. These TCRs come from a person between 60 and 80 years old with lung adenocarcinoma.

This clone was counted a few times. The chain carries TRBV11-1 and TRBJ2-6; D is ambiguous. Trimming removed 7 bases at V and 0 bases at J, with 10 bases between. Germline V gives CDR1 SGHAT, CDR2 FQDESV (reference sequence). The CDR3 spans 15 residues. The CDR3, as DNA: TGTGCCAGCACCCAAAGAGGCTCTGGGGCCAACGTCCTGACTTTC. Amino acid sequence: CASTQRGSGANVLTF. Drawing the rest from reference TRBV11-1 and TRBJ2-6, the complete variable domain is EAEVAQSPRYKITEKSQAVAFWCDPISGHATLYWYRQILGQGPELLVQFQDESVVDDSQLPKDRFSAERLKGVDSTLKIQPAELGDSAMYLCASTQRGSGANVLTFGAGSRLTVL.

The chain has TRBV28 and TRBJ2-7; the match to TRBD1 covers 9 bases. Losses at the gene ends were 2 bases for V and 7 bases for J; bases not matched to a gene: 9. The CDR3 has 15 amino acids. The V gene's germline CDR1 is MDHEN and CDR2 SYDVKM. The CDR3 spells CASSLPPGQGKEQYF. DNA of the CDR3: TGTGCCAGCAGTTTACCCCCGGGACAGGGAAAAGAGCAGTACTTC.

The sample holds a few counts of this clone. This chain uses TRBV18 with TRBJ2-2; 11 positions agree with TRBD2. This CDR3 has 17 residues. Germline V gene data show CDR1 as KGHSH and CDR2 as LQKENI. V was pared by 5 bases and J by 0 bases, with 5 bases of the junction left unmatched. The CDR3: CASSSSSGGPNTGELFF. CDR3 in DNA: TGTGCCAGCTCATCCTCTAGCGGGGGGCCGAACACCGGGGAGCTGTTTTTT.

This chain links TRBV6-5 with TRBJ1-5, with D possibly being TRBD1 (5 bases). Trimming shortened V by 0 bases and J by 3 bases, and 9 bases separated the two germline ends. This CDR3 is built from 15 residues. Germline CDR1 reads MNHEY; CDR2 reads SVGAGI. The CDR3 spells CASSYSGGTNQPQHF. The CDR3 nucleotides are TGTGCCAGCAGTTACTCCGGGGGGACCAATCAGCCCCAGCATTTT.

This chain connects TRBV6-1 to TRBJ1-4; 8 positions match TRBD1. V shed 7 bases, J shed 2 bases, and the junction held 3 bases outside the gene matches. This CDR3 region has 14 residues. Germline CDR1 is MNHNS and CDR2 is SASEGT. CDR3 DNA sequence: TGTGCCAGCATGACAGGGGCTACTAATGAAAAACTGTTTTTT. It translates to CASMTGATNEKLFF.

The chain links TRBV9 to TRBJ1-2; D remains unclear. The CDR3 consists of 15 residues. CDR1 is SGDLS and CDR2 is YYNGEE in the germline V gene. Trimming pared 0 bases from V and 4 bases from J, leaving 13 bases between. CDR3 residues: CASSVGPLAGYGYTF. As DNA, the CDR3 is TGTGCCAGCAGCGTAGGTCCCCTGGCTGGCTATGGCTACACCTTC. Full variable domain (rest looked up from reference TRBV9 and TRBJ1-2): DSGVTQTPKHLITATGQRVTLRCSPRSGDLSVYWYQQSLDQGLQFLIQYYNGEERAKGNILERFSAQQFPDLHSELNLSSLELGDSALYFCASSVGPLAGYGYTFGSGTRLTVV.

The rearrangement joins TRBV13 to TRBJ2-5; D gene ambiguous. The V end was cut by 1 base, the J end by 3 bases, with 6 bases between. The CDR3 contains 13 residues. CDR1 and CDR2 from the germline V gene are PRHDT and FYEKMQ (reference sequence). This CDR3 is CASSLVGKETQYF. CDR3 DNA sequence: TGTGCCAGCAGCTTAGTAGGAAAAGAGACCCAGTACTTC.

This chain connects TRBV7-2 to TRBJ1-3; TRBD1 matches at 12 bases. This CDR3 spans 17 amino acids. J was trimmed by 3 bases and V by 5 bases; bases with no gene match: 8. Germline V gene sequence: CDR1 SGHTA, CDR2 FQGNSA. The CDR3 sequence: CASSHTGQGANGNTIYF. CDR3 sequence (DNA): TGTGCCAGCAGCCATACGGGACAGGGGGCAAATGGAAACACCATATATTTT.

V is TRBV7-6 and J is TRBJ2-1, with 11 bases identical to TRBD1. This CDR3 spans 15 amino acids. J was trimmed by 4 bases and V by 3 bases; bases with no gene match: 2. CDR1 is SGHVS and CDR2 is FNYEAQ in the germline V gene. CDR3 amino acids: CASSLGQGDYNEQFF. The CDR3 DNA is TGTGCCAGCAGCTTGGGACAGGGGGATTACAATGAGCAGTTCTTC.

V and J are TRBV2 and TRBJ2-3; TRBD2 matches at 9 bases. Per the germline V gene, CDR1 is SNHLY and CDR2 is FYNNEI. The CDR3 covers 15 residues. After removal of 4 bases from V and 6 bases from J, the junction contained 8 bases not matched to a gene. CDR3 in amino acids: CASSVGSGGFDTQYF. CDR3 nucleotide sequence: TGTGCCAGCAGTGTAGGGAGCGGGGGGTTCGATACGCAGTATTTT.

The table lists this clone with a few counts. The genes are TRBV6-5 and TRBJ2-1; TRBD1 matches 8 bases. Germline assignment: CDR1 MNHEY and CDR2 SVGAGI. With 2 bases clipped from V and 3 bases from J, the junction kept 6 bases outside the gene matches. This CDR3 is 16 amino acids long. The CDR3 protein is CASSYKGQAIYNEQFF. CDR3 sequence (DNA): TGTGCCAGCAGTTACAAGGGACAGGCGATCTACAATGAGCAGTTCTTC.

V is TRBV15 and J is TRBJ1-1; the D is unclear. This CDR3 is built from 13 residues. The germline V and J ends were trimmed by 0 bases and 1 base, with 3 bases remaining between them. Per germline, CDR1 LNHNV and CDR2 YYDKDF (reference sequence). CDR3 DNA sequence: TGTGCCACCAGCAGAGAGGGGAACACTGAAGCTTTCTTT. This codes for CATSREGNTEAFF.

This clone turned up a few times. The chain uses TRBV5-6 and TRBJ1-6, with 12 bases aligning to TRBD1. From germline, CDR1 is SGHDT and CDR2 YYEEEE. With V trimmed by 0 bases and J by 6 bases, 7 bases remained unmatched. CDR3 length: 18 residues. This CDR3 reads CASSLEAGTGGRNSPLHF. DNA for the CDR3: TGTGCCAGCAGCTTGGAGGCCGGGACAGGGGGCCGTAATTCACCCCTCCACTTT.

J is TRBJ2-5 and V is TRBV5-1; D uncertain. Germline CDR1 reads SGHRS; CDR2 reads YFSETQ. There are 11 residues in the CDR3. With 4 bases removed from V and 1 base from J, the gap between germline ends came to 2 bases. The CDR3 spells CASSRQETQYF. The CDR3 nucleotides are TGCGCCAGCAGCCGCCAAGAGACCCAGTACTTC.

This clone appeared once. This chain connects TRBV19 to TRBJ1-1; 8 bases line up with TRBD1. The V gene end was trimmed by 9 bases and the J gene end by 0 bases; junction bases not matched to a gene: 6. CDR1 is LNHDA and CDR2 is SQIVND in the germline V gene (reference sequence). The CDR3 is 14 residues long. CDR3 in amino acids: CASDRGGMNTEAFF. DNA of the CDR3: TGTGCCAGCGACAGGGGAGGCATGAACACTGAAGCTTTCTTT.